This TCR beta chain is from a study of shared clonotypes between healthy human individuals. Study-level findings and limits: Clonotype sharing among donors was thought likely to change with sequencing depth.

Clones were read by immunoSEQ multiplex PCR, and TCRdb kept only the in-frame ones, dropping some. The table records 2 million to 3 million clones, under 95% of them present only once. As for this clone: Its target is unknown.

This CDR3 spans 17 amino acids. CDR1 and CDR2 (germline): SGHAT, FQNNGV. Trimming took off 3 bases at V and 0 bases at J, with 14 bases between the two ends. The specimen was naive CD4+ T cells from PBMCs. Subset of the sample: CD45RA+ positively selected. The V gene is TRBV11-2, the J gene TRBJ1-4; D remains ambiguous. This clonotype was sampled from a man younger than 30 in good health. Some clones in this sample may be carry-over from other donors' samples. The CDR3 sequence is CASSLSPVGATNEKLFF. The CDR3 DNA reads TGTGCCAGCAGCTTGTCCCCAGTGGGAGCAACTAATGAAAAACTGTTTTTT.